These 26 T cell receptor beta chains share one sample of origin, sequenced in a study of shared T cell receptors in the human thymus. The table came from immunoSEQ multiplex PCR; TCRdb's copy has only in-frame clones and leaves some out. The profile shows fewer than 700,000 clones, approximately 90% of them singletons. The same sample was also used in a study of human thymus T cells.

The sample was thymocytes. The receptors shown here come from a boy under three years old with a congenital heart defect.

The gene calls are TRBV28 and TRBJ2-3; a weak D match, TRBD2 (6 bases). CDR3 length: 16 amino acids. Germline CDR1 reads MDHEN; CDR2 reads SYDVKM. Between the trimmed V and J ends, which lost 4 bases and 3 bases, there was a span of 17 bases. The CDR3 protein is CASSWWGGDGTDTQYF. DNA of the CDR3: TGTGCCAGCAGTTGGTGGGGCGGGGACGGGACAGATACGCAGTATTTT.

The genes are TRBV4-2 and TRBJ2-7; 11 positions agree with TRBD2. CDR1 is LGHNA and CDR2 is YNFKEQ in the germline V gene. CDR3 size: 16 residues. J lost 5 bases, V lost 3 bases, and 9 bases had no gene match. The CDR3 region is CASSQHTSGSLHEQYF. For the CDR3, the DNA is TGTGCCAGCAGCCAGCATACTAGCGGGAGCCTCCACGAGCAGTACTTC.

The chain is built from TRBV14 and TRBJ2-5; 8 bases are shared with TRBD2. Trimming at V came to 0 bases and at J to 2 bases, leaving 11 bases not matched to a gene. The CDR3 is 18 amino acids. Germline-derived CDR1 and CDR2 are SGHDN and FVKESK. The CDR3 DNA sequence: TGTGCCAGCAGCCAAGATCGGCGAGCGGGAGTCGCGCAAGAGACCCAGTACTTC. Residues: CASSQDRRAGVAQETQYF.

V usage is TRBV9 and J usage is TRBJ1-3, with no clear D. V lost 5 bases and J 4 bases, leaving 16 bases between the germline ends. The CDR3 length is 15 residues. The germline CDR1 and CDR2 sequences are SGDLS and YYNGEE. The CDR3 coding sequence is TGTGCCAGCAGTCCCTTCTGGGCACTGGGAAACACCATATATTTT. Translated: CASSPFWALGNTIYF.

The CDR3 loop reads CASNPGLSPDTQYF. CDR3 sequence (DNA): TGTGCCAGTAATCCCGGACTATCCCCAGATACGCAGTATTTT. The V gene is TRBV19, the J gene TRBJ2-3; tentatively, D is TRBD2 (6 bases). The ends were cut back, 7 bases at V and 4 bases at J, with 15 bases in the middle. This CDR3 spans 14 amino acids. The germline CDR1 and CDR2 sequences are LNHDA and SQIVND (reference sequence).

This chain joins TRBV30 and TRBJ2-1; 13 bases agree with TRBD2. After removal of 0 bases from V and 4 bases from J, the junction contained 6 bases not matched to a gene. Germline loops: CDR1 GTSNPN, CDR2 SVGIG (reference sequence). The CDR3 spans 17 residues. The CDR3 protein is CAWSVRTSGSKYNEQFF. CDR3 coding DNA: TGTGCCTGGAGTGTCCGGACTAGCGGGAGTAAGTACAATGAGCAGTTCTTC. The full variable domain, completed using reference TRBV30 and TRBJ2-1, is SQTIHQWPATLVQPVGSPLSLECTVEGTSNPNLYWYRQAAGRGLQLLFYSVGIGQISSEVPQNLSASRPQDRQFILSSKKLLLSDSGFYLCAWSVRTSGSKYNEQFFGPGTRLTVL.

The chain joins TRBV7-4 to TRBJ1-2; D gene ambiguous. Germline CDR1 SGHVT, CDR2 SQSDAQ. The CDR3 extends over 15 amino acids. Trimming shortened V by 5 bases and J by 5 bases, and 18 bases separated the two germline ends. CDR3 coding DNA: TGTGCCAGCAGCAAGAGAGGCAGAAACTTATATGGCTACACCTTC. This codes for CASSKRGRNLYGYTF. The variable domain in full, with the rest retrieved from reference TRBV7-4 and TRBJ1-2, is GAGVSQSPRYKVAKRGRDVALRCDSISGHVTLYWYRQTLGQGSEVLTYSQSDAQRDKSGRPSGRFSAERPERSVSTLKIQRTEQGDSAVYLCASSKRGRNLYGYTFGSGTRLTVV.

V gene TRBV2 combines with J gene TRBJ2-3; D is undetermined. Germline values: CDR1 SNHLY, CDR2 FYNNEI. V was clipped by 0 bases and J by 0 bases, with 10 bases between them. CDR3 length equals 16 residues. The CDR3 loop reads CASSEALPRSTDTQYF. The CDR3 nucleotides are TGTGCCAGCAGTGAAGCGCTTCCGAGAAGCACAGATACGCAGTATTTT.

On this clone itself: Relative to the germline gene, one junction end is altered; a read error may explain this. The chain employs TRBV30 and TRBJ1-1; maybe TRBD1 (6 bases). This CDR3 region has 14 residues. From germline, CDR1 is GTSNPN and CDR2 SVGIG (reference sequence). In nucleotides, the CDR3 is TGTGCCTGGAGTGTACCCCAGTCAGGGGACCCGGCCATATTT. Its translation: CAWSVPQSGDPAIF.

The rearrangement uses TRBV10-2 and TRBJ2-1; 8 bases are shared with TRBD2. With 7 bases clipped from V and 4 bases from J, the junction kept 9 bases outside the gene matches. CDR3 length: 15 amino acids. The germline V gene has CDR1 WSHSY and CDR2 SAAADI. The CDR3 region is CASTRRLAGYNEQFF. The CDR3 coding sequence is TGCGCCAGCACGAGGAGGCTAGCGGGTTACAATGAGCAGTTCTTC.

V gene TRBV4-2 combines with J gene TRBJ2-1; the D gene is possibly TRBD2 (5 bases). V was clipped by 0 bases and J by 10 bases, with 13 bases between them. Germline values: CDR1 LGHNA, CDR2 YNFKEQ. The CDR3 runs 14 residues. CDR3 sequence reads: CASSQDLAEGEQFF. As DNA, the CDR3 is TGTGCCAGCAGCCAAGATCTAGCAGAAGGGGAGCAGTTCTTC.

The V gene is TRBV4-2, the J gene TRBJ1-4; tentatively, D is TRBD1 (5 bases). V shed 0 bases and J shed 8 bases, with 19 bases lying between them. Germline CDR1 is LGHNA and CDR2 is YNFKEQ. The CDR3 spans 17 residues. CDR3: CASSQDLLAGEVEKLFF. CDR3 DNA sequence: TGTGCCAGCAGCCAAGATCTCCTTGCGGGGGAGGTCGAAAAACTGTTTTTT.

This clone was observed once. The chain combines TRBV21-1 with TRBJ1-5; TRBD1 is the table's D call and was not checked against the DNA. TRBV21-1 is a pseudogene segment. The CDR3 is 16 residues long. Here the CDR3 DNA reads TGTGCCAGCAGCAAAGAGGACCGCGACAGGTATCAGCCCCAGCATTTT. Translation: CASSKEDRDRYQPQHF.

The J gene is TRBJ1-3, the V gene TRBV7-4; TRBD1 might be the D (5 bases). Germline CDR1 SGHVT, CDR2 SQSDAQ. V gave up 5 bases and J gave up 0 bases, with 11 bases separating them. This CDR3 region has 15 residues. The CDR3 nucleotides are TGTGCCAGCAGCAGGGGACTGCCCTCTGGAAACACCATATATTTT. This encodes CASSRGLPSGNTIYF.

V is TRBV9 and J is TRBJ2-3, with 8 bases aligning to TRBD2. V lost 4 bases to trimming and J lost 0 bases; unmatched junction nucleotides: 4. Germline V gene lookup returns CDR1 SGDLS and CDR2 YYNGEE. The CDR3 length is 15 residues. CDR3 residues: CASSPASGSTDTQYF. DNA for the CDR3: TGTGCCAGCAGCCCCGCTAGCGGGAGCACAGATACGCAGTATTTT.

The chain is built from TRBV18 and TRBJ1-2; tentatively, D is TRBD1 (6 bases). With 2 bases removed from V and 8 bases from J, the gap between germline ends came to 15 bases. The germline V gene has CDR1 KGHSH and CDR2 LQKENI. This CDR3 has 14 amino acids. The CDR3 DNA follows: TGTGCCAGCTCACCAACGGCAGGGGTGGGCGGCTACACCTTC. This gives the protein CASSPTAGVGGYTF.

CDR3 nucleotides: TGTGCCAGCAGCTTAGCGGGTAGCGGGAGGCCCAATCCCTGGGAGCAGTACTTC. Protein: CASSLAGSGRPNPWEQYF. The chain links TRBV7-2 to TRBJ2-7; 10 bases match TRBD2. The V and J ends lost 0 bases and 7 bases, in that order; junction bases with no gene match: 15. Germline CDR1 reads SGHTA; CDR2 reads FQGNSA. There are 18 residues in the CDR3.

The chain recombines TRBV14 with TRBJ2-2, with D maybe TRBD2 (6 bases). The germline CDR1 and CDR2 sequences are SGHDN and FVKESK. The V and J ends lost 4 bases and 4 bases respectively, with 13 bases between them. The CDR3 extends over 15 amino acids. The CDR3, as DNA: TGTGCCAGCAGCCGCTTGACTAGTTCCACCGGGGAGCTGTTTTTT. Translation: CASSRLTSSTGELFF. Full variable domain (outside the CDR3, taken from reference TRBV14 and TRBJ2-2): EAGVTQFPSHSVIEKGQTVTLRCDPISGHDNLYWYRRVMGKEIKFLLHFVKESKQDESGMPNNRFLAERTGGTYSTLKVQPAELEDSGVYFCASSRLTSSTGELFFGEGSRLTVL.

The V gene is TRBV19, the J gene TRBJ2-7, with TRBD2 identical over 11 bases. The germline CDR1 and CDR2 sequences are LNHDA and SQIVND (reference sequence). With 4 bases clipped from V and 1 base from J, the junction kept 6 bases outside the gene matches. This CDR3 has 16 amino acids. DNA for the CDR3: TGTGCCAGTAGTACACAGGGACTAGCGGCGTCCTACGAGCAGTACTTC. This sequence encodes CASSTQGLAASYEQYF.

This chain joins TRBV10-3 and TRBJ2-7, with D uncertain. CDR1 is ENHRY and CDR2 is SYGVKD in the germline V gene. This CDR3 contains 11 residues. Trimming left V 8 bases short and J 5 bases short, with 10 bases between. DNA for the CDR3: TGTGCCATCCGTCGGTCCCACGAGCAGTACTTC. Encoded protein: CAIRRSHEQYF.

V gene TRBV5-6 combines with J gene TRBJ1-1; possibly TRBD1 for D (5 bases). Trimming removed 2 bases at V and 1 base at J, with 9 bases between. The germline V gene has CDR1 SGHDT and CDR2 YYEEEE. This CDR3 has 14 residues. In DNA form, the CDR3 reads TGTGCCAGCAGCTTAACAGGTTCGAACACTGAAGCTTTCTTT. Translating gives CASSLTGSNTEAFF.

This clone was seen only once. The rearrangement uses TRBV2 and TRBJ2-7; TRBD1 matches at 7 bases. CDR3 length equals 14 residues. V was clipped by 4 bases and J by 2 bases; unmatched bases: 5. Germline lookup yields CDR1 SNHLY and CDR2 FYNNEI. CDR3 bases: TGTGCCAGCAGTGGGATGCAGGGGGCCTACGAGCAGTACTTC. Its translation: CASSGMQGAYEQYF.

V and J are TRBV6-5 and TRBJ2-2, with D maybe TRBD1 (7 bases). Trimming cost V 3 bases and J 7 bases, with 12 bases left between them. Germline lookup yields CDR1 MNHEY and CDR2 SVGAGI. CDR3 size: 14 residues. CDR3 bases: TGTGCCAGCAGTTATACAGGGGAGGACGGGGAGCTGTTTTTT. It yields the protein CASSYTGEDGELFF.

The chain employs TRBV21-1 and TRBJ2-3; the tabulated D call, TRBD2, remains unverified against the DNA. TRBV21-1 constitutes a pseudogene. The CDR3 is 19 amino acids. This chain's CDR3 is CASSRKRRIGLAGGDTQYF. The CDR3 DNA reads as TGTGCCAGCAGCCGCAAAAGGAGGATTGGACTAGCGGGAGGAGATACGCAGTATTTT.

V usage is TRBV11-2 and J usage is TRBJ2-7, with 9 positions matching TRBD2. CDR1 is SGHAT and CDR2 is FQNNGV in the germline V gene. The length of the CDR3 is 14 residues. Losses at the gene ends were 4 bases for V and 3 bases for J; bases not matched to a gene: 4. The CDR3 DNA follows: TGTGCCAGCAGCTCCGGGACTAGCAGCTACGAGCAGTACTTC. Its translation: CASSSGTSSYEQYF.

The rearrangement joins TRBV5-5 to TRBJ2-3; 8 bases are a match to TRBD2. The CDR3 is 16 residues long. The germline V gene encodes CDR1 SGHKS and CDR2 YYEKEE (reference sequence). The trim removed 4 bases at V and 3 bases at J, leaving 10 bases unmatched. The CDR3 nucleotides are TGTGCCAGCAGCGAAAAAGCGGGAGTCGTAACAGATACGCAGTATTTT. This gives the protein CASSEKAGVVTDTQYF.